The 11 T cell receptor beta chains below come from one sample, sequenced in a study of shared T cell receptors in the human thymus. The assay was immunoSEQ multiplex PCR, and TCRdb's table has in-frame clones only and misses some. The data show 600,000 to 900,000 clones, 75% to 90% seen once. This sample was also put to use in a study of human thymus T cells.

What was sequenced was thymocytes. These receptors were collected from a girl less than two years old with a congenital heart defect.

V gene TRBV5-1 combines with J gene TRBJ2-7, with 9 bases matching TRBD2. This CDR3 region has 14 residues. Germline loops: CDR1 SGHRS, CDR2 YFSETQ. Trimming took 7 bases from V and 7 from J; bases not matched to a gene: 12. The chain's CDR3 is CASGMTSGYNEQYF. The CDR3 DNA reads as TGCGCCAGCGGGATGACTAGCGGTTATAATGAGCAGTACTTC.

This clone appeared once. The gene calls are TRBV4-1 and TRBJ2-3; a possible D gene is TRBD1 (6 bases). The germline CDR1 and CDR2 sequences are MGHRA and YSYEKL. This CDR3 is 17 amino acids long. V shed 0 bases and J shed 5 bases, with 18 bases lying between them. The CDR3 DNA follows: TGCGCCAGCAGCCAAGATAGGTACAGGGCCTGGGGAGATACGCAGTATTTT. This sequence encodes CASSQDRYRAWGDTQYF.

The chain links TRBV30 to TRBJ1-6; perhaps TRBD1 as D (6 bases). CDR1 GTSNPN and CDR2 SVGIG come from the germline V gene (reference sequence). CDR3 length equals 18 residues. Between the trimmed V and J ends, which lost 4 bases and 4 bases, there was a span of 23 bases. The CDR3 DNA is TGTGCCTGGAAAAATCCGGGACACCCATCATGGTATAATTCACCCCTCCACTTT. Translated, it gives CAWKNPGHPSWYNSPLHF.

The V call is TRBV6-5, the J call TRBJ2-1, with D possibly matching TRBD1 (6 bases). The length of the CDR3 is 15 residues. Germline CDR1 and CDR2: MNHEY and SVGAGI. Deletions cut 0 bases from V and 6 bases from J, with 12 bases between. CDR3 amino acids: CASSYSGAGINEQFF. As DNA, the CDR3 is TGTGCCAGCAGTTACTCGGGGGCAGGGATCAATGAGCAGTTCTTC.

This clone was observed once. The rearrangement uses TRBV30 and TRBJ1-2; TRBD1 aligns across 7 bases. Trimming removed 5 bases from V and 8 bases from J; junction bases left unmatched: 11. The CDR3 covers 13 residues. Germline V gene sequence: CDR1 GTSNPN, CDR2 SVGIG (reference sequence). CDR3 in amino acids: CAWGFNRGIGYTF. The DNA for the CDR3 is TGTGCCTGGGGTTTTAACAGGGGCATCGGCTACACCTTC.

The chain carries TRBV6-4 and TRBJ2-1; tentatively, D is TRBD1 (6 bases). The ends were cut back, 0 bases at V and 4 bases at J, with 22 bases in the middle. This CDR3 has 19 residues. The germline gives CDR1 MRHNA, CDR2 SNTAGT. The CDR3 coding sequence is TGTGCCAGCAGTGACTCCACAGGGAACAAACCGGGGTTTTACAATGAGCAGTTCTTC. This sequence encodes CASSDSTGNKPGFYNEQFF.

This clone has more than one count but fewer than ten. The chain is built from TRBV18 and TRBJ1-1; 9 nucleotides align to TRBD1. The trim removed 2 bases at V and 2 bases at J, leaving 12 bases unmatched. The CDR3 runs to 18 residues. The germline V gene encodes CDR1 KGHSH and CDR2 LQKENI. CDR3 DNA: TGTGCCAGCTCACCAAGGTGGTGGGGACAGGGACGAAACACTGAAGCTTTCTTT. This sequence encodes CASSPRWWGQGRNTEAFF.

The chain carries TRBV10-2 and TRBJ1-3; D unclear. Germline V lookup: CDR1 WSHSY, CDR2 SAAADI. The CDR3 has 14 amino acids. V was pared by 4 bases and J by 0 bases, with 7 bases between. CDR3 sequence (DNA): TGCGCCAGCAGTGTGAGGATCTCTGGAAACACCATATATTTT. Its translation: CASSVRISGNTIYF.

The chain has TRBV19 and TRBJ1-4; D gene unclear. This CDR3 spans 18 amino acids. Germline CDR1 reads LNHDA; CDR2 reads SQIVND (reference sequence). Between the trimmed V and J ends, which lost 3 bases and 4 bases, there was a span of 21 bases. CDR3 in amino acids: CASSMGGQATPINEKLFF. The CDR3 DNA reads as TGTGCCAGTAGTATGGGAGGGCAGGCTACCCCAATTAATGAAAAACTGTTTTTT.

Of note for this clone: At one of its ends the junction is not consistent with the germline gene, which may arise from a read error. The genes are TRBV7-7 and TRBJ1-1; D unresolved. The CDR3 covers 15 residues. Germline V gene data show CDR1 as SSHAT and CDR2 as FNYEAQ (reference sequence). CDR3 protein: CASSRLERENTEAFF. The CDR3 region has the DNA TGTGCTAGCAGCAGATTGGAGAGGGAGAACACTGAAGCTTTCTTT.

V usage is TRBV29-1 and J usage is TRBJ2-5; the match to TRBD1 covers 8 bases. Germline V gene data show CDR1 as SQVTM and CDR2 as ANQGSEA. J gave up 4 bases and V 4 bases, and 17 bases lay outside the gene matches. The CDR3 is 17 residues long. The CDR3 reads CSVAGQRDRTCSETQYF. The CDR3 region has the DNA TGCAGCGTTGCGGGCCAACGGGACAGGACGTGTTCAGAGACCCAGTACTTC.